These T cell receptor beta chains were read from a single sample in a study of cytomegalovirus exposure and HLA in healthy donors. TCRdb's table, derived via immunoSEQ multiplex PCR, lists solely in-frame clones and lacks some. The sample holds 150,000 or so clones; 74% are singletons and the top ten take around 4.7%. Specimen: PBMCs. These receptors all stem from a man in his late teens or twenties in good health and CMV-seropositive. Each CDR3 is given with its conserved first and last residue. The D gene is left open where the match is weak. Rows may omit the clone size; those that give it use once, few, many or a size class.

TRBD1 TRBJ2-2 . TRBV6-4 TGTGCCAGCAGTGACTCCGGGACAGGAGGGCTGTTTTTT CASSDSGTGGLFF
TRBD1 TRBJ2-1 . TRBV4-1 TGCGCCAGCAGCCGCGACGGACAGGGATGGGACAATGAGCAGTTCTTC CASSRDGQGWDNEQFF
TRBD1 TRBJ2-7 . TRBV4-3 TGCGCCAGCAGCCGCCGGGCAGGGGGAAATATCATCTACGAGCAGTACTTC CASSRRAGGNIIYEQYF
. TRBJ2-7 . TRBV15 TGTGCCACCAGCGGGGGGGACACAATAGGTTACGAGCAGTACTTC CATSGGDTIGYEQYF
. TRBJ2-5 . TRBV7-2 TGTGCCAGCAGCTTAGCGGCTTCTCAGGGGCAAGAGACCCAGTACTTC CASSLAASQGQETQYF
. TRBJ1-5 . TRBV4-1 TGCGCCAGCAGCCAAGATCGCGGGAATTGGGGATCGCCCCAGCATTTT CASSQDRGNWGSPQHF
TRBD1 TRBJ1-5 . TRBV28 TGTGCCAGCAGTTTAGGACAGGGCAATCAGCCCCAGCATTTT CASSLGQGNQPQHF
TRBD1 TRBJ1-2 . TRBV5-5 TGTGCCAGCAGCTGGACAGGGTTTGGCTACACCTTC CASSWTGFGYTF
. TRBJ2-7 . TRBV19 TGTGCCAGTAGCCCCGTTCAGTCCAACTCCTACGAGCAGTACTTC CASSPVQSNSYEQYF
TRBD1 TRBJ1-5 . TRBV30 TGTGCCTGGAATGAGGGACAGGGTCGCAATCAGCCCCAGCATTTT CAWNEGQGRNQPQHF
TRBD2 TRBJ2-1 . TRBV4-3 TGCGCCAGCAGCCAGGGAGGGAATGAGCAGTTCTTC CASSQGGNEQFF
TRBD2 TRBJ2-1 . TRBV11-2 TGTGCCAGCAGCTTACTAGGCCTAGCGGGGTACAATGAGCAGTTCTTC CASSLLGLAGYNEQFF
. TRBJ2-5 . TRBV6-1 TGTGCCAGCAGTATCGGGACTCTAGAGACCCAGTACTTC CASSIGTLETQYF
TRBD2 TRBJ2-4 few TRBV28 TGTGCCAGCAGTTCACTAGCGGGGCCTAGTGGCATTCAGTACTTC CASSSLAGPSGIQYF